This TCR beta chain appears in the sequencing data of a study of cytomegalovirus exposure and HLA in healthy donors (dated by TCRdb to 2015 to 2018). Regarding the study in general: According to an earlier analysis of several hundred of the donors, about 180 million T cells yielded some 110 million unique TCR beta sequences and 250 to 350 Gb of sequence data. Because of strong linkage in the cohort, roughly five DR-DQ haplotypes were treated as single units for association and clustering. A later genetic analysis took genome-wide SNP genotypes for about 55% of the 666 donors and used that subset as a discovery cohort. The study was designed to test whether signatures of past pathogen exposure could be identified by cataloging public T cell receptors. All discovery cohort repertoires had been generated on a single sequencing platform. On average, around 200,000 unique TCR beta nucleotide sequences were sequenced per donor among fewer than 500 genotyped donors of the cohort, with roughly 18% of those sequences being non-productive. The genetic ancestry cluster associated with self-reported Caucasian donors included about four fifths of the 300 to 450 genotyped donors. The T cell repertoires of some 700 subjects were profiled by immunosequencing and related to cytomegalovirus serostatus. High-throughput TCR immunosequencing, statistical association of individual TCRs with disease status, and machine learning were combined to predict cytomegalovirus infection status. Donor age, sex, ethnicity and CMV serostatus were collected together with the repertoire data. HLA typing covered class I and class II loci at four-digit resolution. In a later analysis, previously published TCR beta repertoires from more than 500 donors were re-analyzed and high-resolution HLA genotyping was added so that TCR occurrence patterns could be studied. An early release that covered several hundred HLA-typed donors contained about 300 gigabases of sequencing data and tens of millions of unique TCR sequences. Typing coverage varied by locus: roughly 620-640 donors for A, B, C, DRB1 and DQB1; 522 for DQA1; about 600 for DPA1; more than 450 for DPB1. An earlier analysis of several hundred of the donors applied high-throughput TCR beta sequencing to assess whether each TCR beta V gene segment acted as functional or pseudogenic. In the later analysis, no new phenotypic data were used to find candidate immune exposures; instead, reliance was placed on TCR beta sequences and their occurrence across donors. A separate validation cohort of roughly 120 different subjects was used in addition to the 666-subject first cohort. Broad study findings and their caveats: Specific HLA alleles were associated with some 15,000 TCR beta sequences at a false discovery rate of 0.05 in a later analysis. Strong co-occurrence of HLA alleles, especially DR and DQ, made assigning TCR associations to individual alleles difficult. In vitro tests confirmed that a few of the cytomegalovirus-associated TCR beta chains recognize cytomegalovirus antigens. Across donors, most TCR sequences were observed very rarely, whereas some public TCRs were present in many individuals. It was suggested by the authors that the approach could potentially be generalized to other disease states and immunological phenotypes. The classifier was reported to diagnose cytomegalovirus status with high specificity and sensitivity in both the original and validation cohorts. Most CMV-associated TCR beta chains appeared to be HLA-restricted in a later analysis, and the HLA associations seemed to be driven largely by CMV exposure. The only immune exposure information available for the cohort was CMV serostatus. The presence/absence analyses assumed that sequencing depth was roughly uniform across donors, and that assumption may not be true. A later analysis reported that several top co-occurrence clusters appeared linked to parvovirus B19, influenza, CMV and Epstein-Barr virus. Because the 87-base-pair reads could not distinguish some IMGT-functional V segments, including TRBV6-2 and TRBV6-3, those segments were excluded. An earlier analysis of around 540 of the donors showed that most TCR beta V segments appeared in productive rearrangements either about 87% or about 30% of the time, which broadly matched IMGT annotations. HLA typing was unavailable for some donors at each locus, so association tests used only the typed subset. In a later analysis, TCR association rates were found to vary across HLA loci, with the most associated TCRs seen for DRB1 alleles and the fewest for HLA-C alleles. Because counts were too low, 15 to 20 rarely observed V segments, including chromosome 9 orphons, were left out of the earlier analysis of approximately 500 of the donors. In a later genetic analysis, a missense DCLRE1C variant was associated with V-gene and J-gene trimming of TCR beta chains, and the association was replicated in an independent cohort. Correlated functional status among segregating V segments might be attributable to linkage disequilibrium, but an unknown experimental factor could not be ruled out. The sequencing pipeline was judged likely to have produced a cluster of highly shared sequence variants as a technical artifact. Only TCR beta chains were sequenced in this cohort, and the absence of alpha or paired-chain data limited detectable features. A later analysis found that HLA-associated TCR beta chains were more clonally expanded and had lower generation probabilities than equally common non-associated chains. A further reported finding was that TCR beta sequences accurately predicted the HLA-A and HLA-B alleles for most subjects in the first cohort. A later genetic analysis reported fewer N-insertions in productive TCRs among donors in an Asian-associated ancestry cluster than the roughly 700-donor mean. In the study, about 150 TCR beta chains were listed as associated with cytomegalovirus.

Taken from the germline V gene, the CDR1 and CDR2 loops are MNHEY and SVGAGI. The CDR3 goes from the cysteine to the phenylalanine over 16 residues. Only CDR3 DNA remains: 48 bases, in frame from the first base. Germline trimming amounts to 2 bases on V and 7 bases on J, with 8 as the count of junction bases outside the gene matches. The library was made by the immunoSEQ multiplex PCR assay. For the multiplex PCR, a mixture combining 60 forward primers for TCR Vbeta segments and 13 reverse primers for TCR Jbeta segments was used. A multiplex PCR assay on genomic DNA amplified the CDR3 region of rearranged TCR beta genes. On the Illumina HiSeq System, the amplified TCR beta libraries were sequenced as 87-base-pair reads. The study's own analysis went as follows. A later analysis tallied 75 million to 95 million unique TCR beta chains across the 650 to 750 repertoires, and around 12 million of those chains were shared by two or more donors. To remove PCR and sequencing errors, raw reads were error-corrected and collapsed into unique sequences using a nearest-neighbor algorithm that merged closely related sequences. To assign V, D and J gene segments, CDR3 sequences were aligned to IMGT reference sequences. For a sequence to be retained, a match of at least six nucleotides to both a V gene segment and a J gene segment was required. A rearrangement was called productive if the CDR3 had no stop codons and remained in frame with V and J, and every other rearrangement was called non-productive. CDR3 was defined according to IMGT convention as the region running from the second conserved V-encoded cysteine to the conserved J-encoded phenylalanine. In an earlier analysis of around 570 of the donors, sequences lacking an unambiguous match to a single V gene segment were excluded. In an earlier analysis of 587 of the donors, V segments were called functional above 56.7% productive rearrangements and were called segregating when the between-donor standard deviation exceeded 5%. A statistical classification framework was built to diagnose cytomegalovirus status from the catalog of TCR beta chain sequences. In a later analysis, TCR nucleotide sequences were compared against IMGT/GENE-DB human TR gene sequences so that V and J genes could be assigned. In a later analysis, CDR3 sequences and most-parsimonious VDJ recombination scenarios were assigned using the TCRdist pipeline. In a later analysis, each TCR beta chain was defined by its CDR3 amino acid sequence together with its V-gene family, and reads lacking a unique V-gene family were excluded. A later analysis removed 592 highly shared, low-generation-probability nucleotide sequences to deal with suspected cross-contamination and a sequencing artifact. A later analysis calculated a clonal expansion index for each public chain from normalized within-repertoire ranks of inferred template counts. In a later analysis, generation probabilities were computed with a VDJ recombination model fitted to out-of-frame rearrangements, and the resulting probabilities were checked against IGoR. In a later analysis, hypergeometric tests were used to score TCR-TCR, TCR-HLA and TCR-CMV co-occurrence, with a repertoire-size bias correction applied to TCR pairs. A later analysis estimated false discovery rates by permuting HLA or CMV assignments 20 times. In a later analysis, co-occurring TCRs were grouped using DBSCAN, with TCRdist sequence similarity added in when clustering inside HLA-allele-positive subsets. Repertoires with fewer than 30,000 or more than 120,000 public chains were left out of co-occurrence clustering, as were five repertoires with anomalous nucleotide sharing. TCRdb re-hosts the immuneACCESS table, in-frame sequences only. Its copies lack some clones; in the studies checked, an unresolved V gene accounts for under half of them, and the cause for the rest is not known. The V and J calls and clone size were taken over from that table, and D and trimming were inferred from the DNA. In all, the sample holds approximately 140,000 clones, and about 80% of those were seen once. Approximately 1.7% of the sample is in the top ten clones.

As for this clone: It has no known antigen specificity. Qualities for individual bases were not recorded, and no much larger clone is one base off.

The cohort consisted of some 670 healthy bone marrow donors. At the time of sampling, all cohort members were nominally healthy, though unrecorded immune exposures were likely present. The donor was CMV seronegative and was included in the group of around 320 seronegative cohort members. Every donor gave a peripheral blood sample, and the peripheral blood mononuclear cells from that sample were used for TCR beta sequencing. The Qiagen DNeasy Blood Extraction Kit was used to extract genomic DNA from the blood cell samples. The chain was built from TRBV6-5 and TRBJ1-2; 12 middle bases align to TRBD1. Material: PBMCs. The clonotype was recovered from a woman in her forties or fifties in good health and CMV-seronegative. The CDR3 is CASSYPGTGGAGGYTF. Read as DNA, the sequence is TGTGCCAGCAGTTACCCGGGGACAGGGGGCGCGGGTGGCTACACCTTC.